This note documents a single T cell receptor beta chain sequence. Its antigen is not known. The time point here: week 11, during vaccination. Doses of 300 ug of mutant IDH1 20-mer peptide were given with topical imiquimod. New WHO grade 3 or 4 IDH1-mutant, ATRX-lost astrocytomas were present in all donors. Assay used: immunoSEQ multiplex PCR; TCRdb lists only in-frame clones, some missing. The sample includes fewer than 75,000 clones, around 84% of them seen just once. These data come from a study of a mutant IDH1 vaccine in newly diagnosed glioma. The TCR originated in a woman aged 45-60 years with glioma. The material was PBMCs, obtained from a glioma patient whose treatment included an IDH1 peptide vaccine.

In nucleotides, the CDR3 is TGTGCGCGAAGGGGGCCTTGGGGCACTGAAGCTTTCTTT. Residues: CARRGPWGTEAFF. The V and J genes are TRBV7-2 and TRBJ1-1; 7 positions agree with TRBD1. The germline V gene has CDR1 SGHTA and CDR2 FQGNSA. The CDR3 extends over 13 amino acids.